This record looks at one T cell receptor beta chain sequence and its context. This clone turned up a few times. No cognate antigen has been identified for it. The input lacks base qualities; no much larger clone sits a single base away. Measured from the cysteine to the phenylalanine, the CDR3 is 14 residues long. Left in the record is the CDR3 DNA by itself, 42 bases read in frame from the first base. The germline V gene sets CDR1 to SGHTA and CDR2 to FQGTGA. The junction carries 9 bases between V and J, which are trimmed by 2 bases and 4 bases respectively. TCRbeta CDR3 regions were amplified from genomic DNA using the immunoSEQ Assay, a bias-controlled multiplex PCR. The paper's data handling went like this. Nucleated cell counts per sample were estimated from amplification of reference gene primers within the assay. To quantify the absolute abundance of each unique TCRbeta CDR3 rearrangement, sequence reads were collapsed and filtered. For each sample, productive Simpson clonality was calculated by taking the square root of Simpson's diversity index across productive rearrangements. This is the immuneACCESS table as TCRdb keeps it, with only in-frame sequences that have V and J called. A part of the clones is gone; compared with another copy, unresolved V genes explain less than half, and the rest is unexplained. V, J and clone size are those of that table, while D and trimming were read from the DNA. This sample gives under 150,000 clones in total; about three quarters of them show up just once. The ten largest make up roughly 10% of the sample.

The data originate from a study of blood T cell repertoires in COVID-19 (dated by TCRdb to the early 2020s). Regarding the complete study: Collaborator samples came from the United States, Italy and Spain and covered acute and convalescent phases of COVID-19. Where available, HLA class I and class II types were obtained from metadata supplied by the sample provider rather than from assay-based typing. Subjects who had been exposed to COVID-19, were actively infected with it, or had recovered from it provided the deeply sampled blood TCRbeta repertoires that made up the dataset. A de-identified subject ID, COVID-19 status, age in years and sex were almost always included in the sample metadata. The repertoires were released in a freely available public database meant as a resource for research on the immune response to SARS-CoV-2. The samples were drawn from two sources: the first 160 participants of the ongoing ImmuneRACE study, and 950 to 1,500 subjects contributed by 6 global collaborators. The material from the prospective study consisted of cDNA or gDNA derived from T cells, B-cell-depleted T cells, or PBMCs.

Broader findings and caveats from the paper: How much clinical and demographic metadata was included differed by source and by participant, and the metadata was provided uncurated.

Each collaborating institution followed its own protocols to collect whole blood in K2EDTA tubes. For TCRbeta analysis, collaborators shipped samples in one of three forms: frozen whole blood, isolated PBMCs, or DNA extracted from either of those sample types. This TCR came from a woman in her fifties or sixties with active or convalescent COVID-19. Sequencing was carried out using peripheral blood. The sequence is built from TRBV7-3 and TRBJ2-1; the D gene is possibly TRBD1, with 5 bases matching. The nucleotide sequence is given as TGTGCCAGCAGCTTAGGGGCAGGGTACAATGAGCAGTTCTTC. Protein translation: CASSLGAGYNEQFF.